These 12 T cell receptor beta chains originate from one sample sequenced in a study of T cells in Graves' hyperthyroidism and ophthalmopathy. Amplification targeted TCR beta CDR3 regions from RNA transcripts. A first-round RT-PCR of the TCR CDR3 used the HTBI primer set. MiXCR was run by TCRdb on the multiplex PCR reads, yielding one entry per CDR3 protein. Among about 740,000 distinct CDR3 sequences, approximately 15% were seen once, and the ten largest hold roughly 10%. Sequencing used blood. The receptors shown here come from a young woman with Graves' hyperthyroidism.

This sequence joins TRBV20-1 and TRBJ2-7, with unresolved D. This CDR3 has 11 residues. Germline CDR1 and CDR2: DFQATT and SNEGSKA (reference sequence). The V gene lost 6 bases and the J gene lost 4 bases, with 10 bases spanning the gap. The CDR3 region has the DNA TGCAGTGCACAGAATAGGTACGAGCAGTACTTC. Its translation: CSAQNRYEQYF.

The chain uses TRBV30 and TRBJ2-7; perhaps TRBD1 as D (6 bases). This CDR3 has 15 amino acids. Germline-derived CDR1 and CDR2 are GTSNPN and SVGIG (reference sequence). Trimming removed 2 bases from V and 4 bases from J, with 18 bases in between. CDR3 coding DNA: TGTGCCTGGAGTCATGTTCAGGGGATCTCTTACGAGCAGTACTTC. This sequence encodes CAWSHVQGISYEQYF.

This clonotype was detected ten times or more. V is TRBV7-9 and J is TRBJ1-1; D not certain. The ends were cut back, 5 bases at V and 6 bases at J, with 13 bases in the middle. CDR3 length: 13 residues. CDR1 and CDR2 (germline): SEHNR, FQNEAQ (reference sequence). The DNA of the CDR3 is TGTGCCAGCAGCCTCGGACTGCTGGCTGAAGCTTTCTTT. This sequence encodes CASSLGLLAEAFF.

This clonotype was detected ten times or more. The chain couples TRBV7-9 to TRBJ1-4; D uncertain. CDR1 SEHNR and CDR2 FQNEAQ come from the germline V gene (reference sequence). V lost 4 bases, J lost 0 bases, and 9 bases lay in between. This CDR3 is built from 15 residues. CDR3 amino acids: CASSSPTATNEKLFF. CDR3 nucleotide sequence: TGTGCCAGCAGCTCCCCGACCGCAACTAATGAAAAACTGTTTTTT. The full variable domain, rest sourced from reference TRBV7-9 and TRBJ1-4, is DTGVSQNPRHKITKRGQNVTFRCDPISEHNRLYWYRQTLGQGPEFLTYFQNEAQLEKSRLLSDRFSAERPKGSFSTLEIQRTEQGDSAMYLCASSSPTATNEKLFFGSGTQLSVL.

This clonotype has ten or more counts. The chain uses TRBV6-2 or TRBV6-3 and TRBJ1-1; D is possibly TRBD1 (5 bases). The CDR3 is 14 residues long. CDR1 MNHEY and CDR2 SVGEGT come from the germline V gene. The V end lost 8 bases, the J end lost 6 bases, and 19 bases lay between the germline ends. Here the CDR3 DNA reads TGTGCCAGCGGGGGGGTGCTTCTAAGAGCTGAAGCTTTCTTT. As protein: CASGGVLLRAEAFF.

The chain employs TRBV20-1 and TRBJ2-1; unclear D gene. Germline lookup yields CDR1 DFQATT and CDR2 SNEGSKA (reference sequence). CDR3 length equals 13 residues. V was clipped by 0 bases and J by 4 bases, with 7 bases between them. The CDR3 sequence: CSARDVLYNEQFF. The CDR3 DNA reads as TGCAGTGCTAGAGATGTTCTGTACAATGAGCAGTTCTTC.

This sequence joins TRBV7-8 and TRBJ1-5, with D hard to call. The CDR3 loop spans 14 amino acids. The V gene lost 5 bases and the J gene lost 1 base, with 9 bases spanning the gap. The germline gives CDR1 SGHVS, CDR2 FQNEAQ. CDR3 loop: CASSQSHSNQPQHF. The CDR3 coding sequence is TGTGCCAGCAGCCAATCGCACAGCAATCAGCCCCAGCATTTT.

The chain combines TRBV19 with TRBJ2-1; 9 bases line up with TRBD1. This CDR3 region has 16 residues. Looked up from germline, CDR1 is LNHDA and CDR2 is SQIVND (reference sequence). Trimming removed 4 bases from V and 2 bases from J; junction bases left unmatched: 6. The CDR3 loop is CASSTPGQGPYNEQFF. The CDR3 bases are TGTGCCAGTAGTACCCCGGGACAGGGACCCTACAATGAGCAGTTCTTC.

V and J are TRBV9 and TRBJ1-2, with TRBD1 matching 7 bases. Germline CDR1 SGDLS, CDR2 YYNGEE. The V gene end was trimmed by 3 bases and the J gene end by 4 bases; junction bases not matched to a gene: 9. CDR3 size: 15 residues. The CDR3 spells CASSGRQGPSYGYTF. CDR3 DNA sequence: TGTGCCAGCAGCGGCAGACAGGGACCCTCCTATGGCTACACCTTC.

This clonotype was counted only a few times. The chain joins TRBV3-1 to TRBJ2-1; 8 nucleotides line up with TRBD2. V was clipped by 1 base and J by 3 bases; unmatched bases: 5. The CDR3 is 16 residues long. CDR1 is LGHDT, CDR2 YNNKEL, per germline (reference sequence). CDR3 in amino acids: CASSQGPGGVYNEQFF. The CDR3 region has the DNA TGTGCCAGCAGCCAAGGTCCGGGAGGGGTCTACAATGAGCAGTTCTTC.

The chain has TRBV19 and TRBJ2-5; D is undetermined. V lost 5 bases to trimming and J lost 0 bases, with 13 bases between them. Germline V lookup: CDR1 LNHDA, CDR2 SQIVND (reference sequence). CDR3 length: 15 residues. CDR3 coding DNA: TGTGCCAGTAGTGCTGCGACGTGGTACCAAGAGACCCAGTACTTC. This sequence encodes CASSAATWYQETQYF.

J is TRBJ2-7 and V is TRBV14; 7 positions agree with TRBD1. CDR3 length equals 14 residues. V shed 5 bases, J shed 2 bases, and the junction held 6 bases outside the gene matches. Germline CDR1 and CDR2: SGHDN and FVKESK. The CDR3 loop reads CASSSMTGPYEQYF. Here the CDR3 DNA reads TGTGCCAGCAGCTCCATGACAGGGCCCTACGAGCAGTACTTC.